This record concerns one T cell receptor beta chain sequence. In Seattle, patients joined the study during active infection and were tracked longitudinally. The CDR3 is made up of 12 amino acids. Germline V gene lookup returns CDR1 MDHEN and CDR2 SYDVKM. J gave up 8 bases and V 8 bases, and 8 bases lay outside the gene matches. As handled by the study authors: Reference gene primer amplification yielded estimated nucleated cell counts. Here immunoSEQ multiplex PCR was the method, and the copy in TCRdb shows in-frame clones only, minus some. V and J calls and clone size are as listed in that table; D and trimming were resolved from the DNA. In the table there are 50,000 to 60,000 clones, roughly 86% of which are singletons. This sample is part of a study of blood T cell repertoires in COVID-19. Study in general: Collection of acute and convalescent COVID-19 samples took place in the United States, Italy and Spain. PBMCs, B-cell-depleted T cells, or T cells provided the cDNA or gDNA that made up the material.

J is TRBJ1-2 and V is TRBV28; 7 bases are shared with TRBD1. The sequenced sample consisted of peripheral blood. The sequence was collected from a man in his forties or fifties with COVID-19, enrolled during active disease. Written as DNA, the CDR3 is TGTGCCAGCTGCAACAGGGGTTGGGGCTACACCTTC. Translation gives CASCNRGWGYTF.